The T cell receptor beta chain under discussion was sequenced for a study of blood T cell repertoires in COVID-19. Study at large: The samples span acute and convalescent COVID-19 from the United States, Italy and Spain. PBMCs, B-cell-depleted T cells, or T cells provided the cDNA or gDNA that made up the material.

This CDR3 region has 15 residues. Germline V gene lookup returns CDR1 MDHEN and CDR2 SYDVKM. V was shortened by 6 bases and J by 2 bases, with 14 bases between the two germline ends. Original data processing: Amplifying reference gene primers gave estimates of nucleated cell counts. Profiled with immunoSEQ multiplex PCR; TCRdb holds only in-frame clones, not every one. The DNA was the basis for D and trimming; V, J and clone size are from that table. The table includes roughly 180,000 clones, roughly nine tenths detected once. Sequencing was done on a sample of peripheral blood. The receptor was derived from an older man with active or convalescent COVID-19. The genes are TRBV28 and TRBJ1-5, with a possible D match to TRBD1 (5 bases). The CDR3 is CASSTAGQGNQPQHF. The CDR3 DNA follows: TGTGCCAGCAGCACCGCGGGGCAGGGCAATCAGCCCCAGCATTTT.